This TCR beta chain was profiled in a study of T-cell memory formation after mild COVID-19. The wider study: Across donors, TCR clusters were largely donor specific.

A 5'RACE reaction primed in the constant segment made cDNA libraries of TCR alpha and TCR beta, and these carried sample barcodes and UMIs. Each CDR3 protein is one row after TCRdb ran MiXCR on the 5' RACE reads. The sample includes some 410,000 distinct CDR3 sequences, 23% of them seen just once. The CDR3 is made up of 15 amino acids. V shed 6 bases, J shed 8 bases, and the junction held 9 bases outside the gene matches. Germline V CDR1 and CDR2: SNHLY, FYNNEI. Study-wide results and limits: A second wave expanding day 15 to 37 was CD4+-biased; contracting clones were balanced. CM and EM subsets held most contracting CD4+ clones; EMRA held CD8+ ones.

With regard to this clonotype: Antigen unknown.

This chain joins TRBV2 and TRBJ2-1; 11 bases fit TRBD1. The material sequenced was PBMCs or a T cell subset sorted from them (not recorded which). The origin of this receptor is an adult woman who had mild COVID-19 (a few samples of this study predate the infection). Cell type and time point are not known. The CDR3 DNA reads TGTGCCAGCAGGGACGGACAGGGGGCAGGGGATGAGCAGTTCTTC. Translating it yields CASRDGQGAGDEQFF.